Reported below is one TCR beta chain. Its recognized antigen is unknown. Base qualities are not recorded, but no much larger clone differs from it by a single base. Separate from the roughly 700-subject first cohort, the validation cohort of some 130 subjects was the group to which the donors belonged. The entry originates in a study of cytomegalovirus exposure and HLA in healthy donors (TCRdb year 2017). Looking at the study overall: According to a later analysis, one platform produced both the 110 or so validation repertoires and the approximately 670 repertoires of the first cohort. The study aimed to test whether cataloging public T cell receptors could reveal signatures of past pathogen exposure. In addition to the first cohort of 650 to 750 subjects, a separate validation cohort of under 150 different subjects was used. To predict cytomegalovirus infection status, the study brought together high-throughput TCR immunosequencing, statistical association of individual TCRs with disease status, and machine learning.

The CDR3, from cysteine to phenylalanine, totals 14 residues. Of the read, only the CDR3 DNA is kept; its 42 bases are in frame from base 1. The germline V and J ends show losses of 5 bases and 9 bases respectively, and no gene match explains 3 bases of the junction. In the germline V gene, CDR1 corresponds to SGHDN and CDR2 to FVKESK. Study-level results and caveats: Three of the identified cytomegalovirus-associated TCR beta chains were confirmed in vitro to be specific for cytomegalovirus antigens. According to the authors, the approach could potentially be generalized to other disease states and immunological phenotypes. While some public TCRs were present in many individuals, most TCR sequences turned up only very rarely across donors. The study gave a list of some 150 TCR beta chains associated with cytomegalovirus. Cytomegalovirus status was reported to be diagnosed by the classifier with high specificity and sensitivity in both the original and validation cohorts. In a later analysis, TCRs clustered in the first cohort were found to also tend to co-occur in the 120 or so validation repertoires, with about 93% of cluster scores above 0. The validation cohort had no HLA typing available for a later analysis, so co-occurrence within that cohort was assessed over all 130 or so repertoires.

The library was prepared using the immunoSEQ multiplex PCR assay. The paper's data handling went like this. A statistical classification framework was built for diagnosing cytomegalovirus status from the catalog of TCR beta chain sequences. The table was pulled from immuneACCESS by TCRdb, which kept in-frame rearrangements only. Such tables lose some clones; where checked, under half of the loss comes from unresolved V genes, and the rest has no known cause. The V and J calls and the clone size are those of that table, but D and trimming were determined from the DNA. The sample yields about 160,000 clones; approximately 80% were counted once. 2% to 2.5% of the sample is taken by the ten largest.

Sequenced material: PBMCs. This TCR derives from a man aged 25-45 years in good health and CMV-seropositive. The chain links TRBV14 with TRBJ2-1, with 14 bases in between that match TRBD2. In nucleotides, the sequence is TGTGCCAGCAGCTGGACTAGCGGGGGGCTTGAGCAGTTCTTC. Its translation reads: CASSWTSGGLEQFF.